The clone carrying this T cell receptor beta chain was found a few times. The CDR3 length is 18 residues. Germline V CDR1 and CDR2: MNHEY, SVGAGI. With 2 bases removed from V and 0 bases from J, the gap between germline ends came to 14 bases. This sample is drawn from a study of T-cell reconstitution after alpha-beta-depleted transplantation in children. A library of TCRbeta sequences, prepared with unique molecular identifiers, was generated. Via MiXCR, TCRdb re-called the PCR reads, giving one row per CDR3 protein. The profile shows some 200,000 distinct CDR3 sequences, roughly 10% of them singletons.

This chain links TRBV6-5 with TRBJ2-6; D not resolved. The origin of this receptor is a human donor who donated a stem cell graft to a child with acute lymphoblastic leukemia. Specimen: PBMCs from the stem cell graft donor, collected from the stem cell graft. CDR3 protein: CASSYVEASFSGANVLTF. In DNA form, the CDR3 reads TGTGCCAGCAGTTACGTCGAAGCGTCCTTCTCTGGGGCCAACGTCCTGACTTTC.